This is a list of T cell receptor beta chains from one sample in a study of CXCR3-negative and CXCR3-positive naive CD8 T cells. TCRdb reprocessed the 5' RACE reads; each CDR3 protein has one entry and no DNA is given. This sample's table has 110,000 or so distinct CDR3 sequences. The sample taken for sequencing was naive CXCR3+ CD8+ T cells from blood. The receptors come from a human donor in good health. Some clones in this sample may be carry-over from other donors' samples. The CDR3 runs from the conserved cysteine through the conserved F or W.

v_call	j_call	cdr3_aa
TRBV12-3/TRBV12-4	TRBJ2-3	CASTPVKNTQYF
TRBV10-3	TRBJ2-7	CAITPGQGYLGEQYF
TRBV4-2	TRBJ2-7	CASSQDPFYEQYF
TRBV4-1	TRBJ1-1	CASSAGDRDTEAFF
TRBV4-1	TRBJ2-3	CASSQVVGSRTQQYF
TRBV7-9	TRBJ2-7	CASSLRGGGGSYEQYF
TRBV29-1	TRBJ2-5	CSVGGQAQETQYF
TRBV19	TRBJ2-3	CASRPGQGAGDTQYF
TRBV11-2	TRBJ2-7	CASSLAGWAGEVEQYF
TRBV14	TRBJ2-5	CASSPVDTETQYF
TRBV10-2	TRBJ1-6	CASSPTGEGSPLHF
TRBV2	TRBJ2-1	CASSDPGTSGNFEQFF
TRBV29-1	TRBJ2-7	CSVEGGGSYEQYF
TRBV7-9	TRBJ1-5	CASSHSSRGTQPQHF
TRBV4-3	TRBJ1-5	CASSQDSGGWNQPQHF
TRBV27	TRBJ2-1	CASSFYDYNEQFF
TRBV20-1	TRBJ1-6	CSARGQGVGSPLHF
TRBV7-6	TRBJ2-5	CASSPTPGLAGGPHQETQYF
TRBV13	TRBJ2-3	CASSTPDRGTTDTQYF
TRBV12-3/TRBV12-4	TRBJ2-5	CASSFVAAEETQYF
TRBV28	TRBJ1-4	CASSTRVNNEKLFF
TRBV7-9	TRBJ2-5	CASSLGGWTDGETQYF
TRBV29-1	TRBJ2-7	CSVGTVSNEQYF
TRBV4-1	TRBJ1-4	CASSQGQGVLSATNEKLFF
TRBV2	TRBJ2-3	CASSVHRGSADTQYF
TRBV6-5	TRBJ1-2	CASSPRQAKRVGYTF
TRBV4-2	TRBJ1-1	CASSQENTNTEAFF
TRBV19	TRBJ1-2	CASSILWDSSRIYGYTF
TRBV28	TRBJ1-2	CASSTISIRQGSIYGYTF
TRBV29-1	TRBJ2-3	CSVEDRVMTRTDTQYF
TRBV20-1	TRBJ2-2	CSARLAGGPVAGELFF
TRBV2	TRBJ2-1	CASRSGQIYNEQFF
TRBV13	TRBJ1-1	CASSLGGGVGNTEAFF
TRBV11-2	TRBJ2-1	CASSLESISYNEQFF
TRBV27	TRBJ2-1	CASSLVGTYNEQFF
TRBV20-1	TRBJ1-1	CSARPTVRNTEAFF
TRBV29-1	TRBJ1-4	CSVVETGDVLFF
TRBV14	TRBJ2-1	CASSRGTYGYNEQFF
TRBV15	TRBJ2-7	CATSRVSWTSYEQYF
TRBV13	TRBJ2-1	CASSLSFPTSGSYNEQFF
TRBV4-3	TRBJ2-7	CASSQAGGPAGELGAYEQYF
TRBV29-1	TRBJ2-5	CSVEEQGLDTQYF
TRBV19	TRBJ2-7	CASSIGGQYYEQYF
TRBV29-1	TRBJ2-4	CSVEENSGQYF
TRBV29-1	TRBJ2-1	CSVVPGLNEQFF
TRBV7-8	TRBJ2-3	CASSLPGLAGGDTQYF
TRBV28	TRBJ2-7	CASRLGQPPFYEQYF
TRBV14	TRBJ1-2	CASSQVGTGLDGYTF
TRBV20-1	TRBJ1-2	CSARDLGGPYGYTF
TRBV7-9	TRBJ2-6	CAGSSDRVSGANVLTF
TRBV7-9	TRBJ2-1	CASSLGGTEPYNEQFF
TRBV27	TRBJ2-5	CASRGLAGGPLETQYF
TRBV12-3/TRBV12-4	TRBJ2-5	CASSLGMRTPVETQYF
TRBV29-1	TRBJ1-2	CSVGSTGSHGYTF
TRBV7-9	TRBJ2-1	CASSSRSGNEQFF